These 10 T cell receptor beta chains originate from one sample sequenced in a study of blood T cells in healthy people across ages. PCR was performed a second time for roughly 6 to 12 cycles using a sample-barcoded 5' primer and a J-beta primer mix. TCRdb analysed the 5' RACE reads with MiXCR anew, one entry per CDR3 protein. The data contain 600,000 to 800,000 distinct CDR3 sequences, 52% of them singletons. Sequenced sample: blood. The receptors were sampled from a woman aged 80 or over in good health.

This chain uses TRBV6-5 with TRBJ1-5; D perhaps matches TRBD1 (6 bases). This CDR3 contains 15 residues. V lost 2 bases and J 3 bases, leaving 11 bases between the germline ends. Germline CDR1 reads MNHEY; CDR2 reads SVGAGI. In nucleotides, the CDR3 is TGTGCCAGCAGTTACGGCACAGGGCACAATCAGCCCCAGCATTTT. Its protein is CASSYGTGHNQPQHF.

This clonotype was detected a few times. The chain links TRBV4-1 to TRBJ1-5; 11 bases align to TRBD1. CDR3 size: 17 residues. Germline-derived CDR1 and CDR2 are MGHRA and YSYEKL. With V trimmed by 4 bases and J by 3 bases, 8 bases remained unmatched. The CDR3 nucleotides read TGCGCCAGCAGCCTTCCCCGGGACAGGGGGTTCAATCAGCCCCAGCATTTT. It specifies CASSLPRDRGFNQPQHF.

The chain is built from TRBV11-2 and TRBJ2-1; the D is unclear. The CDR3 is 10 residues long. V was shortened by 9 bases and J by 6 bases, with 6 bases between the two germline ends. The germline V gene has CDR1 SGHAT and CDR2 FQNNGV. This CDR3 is CASLGNEQFF. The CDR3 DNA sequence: TGTGCCAGTCTCGGCAATGAGCAGTTCTTC.

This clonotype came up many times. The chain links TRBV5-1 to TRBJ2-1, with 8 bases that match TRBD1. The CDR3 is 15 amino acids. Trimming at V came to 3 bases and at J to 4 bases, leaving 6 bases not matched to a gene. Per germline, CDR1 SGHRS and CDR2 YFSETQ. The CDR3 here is CASSSDRAGYNEQFF. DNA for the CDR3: TGCGCCAGCAGCTCGGACAGGGCTGGGTACAATGAGCAGTTCTTC.

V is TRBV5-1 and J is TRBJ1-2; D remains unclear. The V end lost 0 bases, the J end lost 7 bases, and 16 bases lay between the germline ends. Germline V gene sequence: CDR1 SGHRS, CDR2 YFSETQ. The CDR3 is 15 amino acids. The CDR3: CASSLDGSGVSGYTF. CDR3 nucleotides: TGCGCCAGCAGCTTGGACGGATCCGGGGTTAGTGGCTACACCTTC. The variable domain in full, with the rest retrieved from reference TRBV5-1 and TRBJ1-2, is KAGVTQTPRYLIKTRGQQVTLSCSPISGHRSVSWYQQTPGQGLQFLFEYFSETQRNKGNFPGRFSGRQFSNSRSEMNVSTLELGDSALYLCASSLDGSGVSGYTFGSGTRLTVV.

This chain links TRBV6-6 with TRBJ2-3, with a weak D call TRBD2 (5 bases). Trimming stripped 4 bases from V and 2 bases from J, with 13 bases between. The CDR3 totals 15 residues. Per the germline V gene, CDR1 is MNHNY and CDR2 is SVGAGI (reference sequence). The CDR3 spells CASSSTDSHTDTQYF. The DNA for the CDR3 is TGTGCCAGCAGTTCTACGGACTCGCACACAGATACGCAGTATTTT.

The CDR3 here is CASRRGLADTDTQYF. The CDR3 DNA sequence: TGTGCCAGCAGGCGCGGACTAGCGGATACAGATACGCAGTATTTT. The rearrangement links TRBV7-2 to TRBJ2-3; TRBD2 agrees at 10 bases. CDR3 length: 15 residues. Germline trimming cut 6 bases from V and 3 bases from J; bases unmatched to any gene: 6. CDR1 is SGHTA and CDR2 is FQGNSA in the germline V gene.

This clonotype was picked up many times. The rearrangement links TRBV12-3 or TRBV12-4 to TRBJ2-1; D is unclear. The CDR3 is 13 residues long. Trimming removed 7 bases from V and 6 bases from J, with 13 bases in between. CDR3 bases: TGTGCCAGCACTTCCCCACCGGGCAATGAGCAGTTCTTC. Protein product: CASTSPPGNEQFF.

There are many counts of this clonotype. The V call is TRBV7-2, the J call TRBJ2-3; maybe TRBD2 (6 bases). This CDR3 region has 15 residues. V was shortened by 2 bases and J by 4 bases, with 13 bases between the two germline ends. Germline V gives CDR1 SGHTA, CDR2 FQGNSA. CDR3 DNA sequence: TGTGCCAGCAGCTTAAATCCTAGCGAAGCAGATACGCAGTATTTT. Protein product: CASSLNPSEADTQYF.

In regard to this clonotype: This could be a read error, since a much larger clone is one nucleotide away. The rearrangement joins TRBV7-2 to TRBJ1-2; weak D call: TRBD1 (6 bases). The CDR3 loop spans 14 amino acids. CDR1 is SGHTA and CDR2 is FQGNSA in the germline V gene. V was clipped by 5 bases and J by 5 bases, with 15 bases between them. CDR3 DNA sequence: TGTGCCAGCAGCGCGGACTTTGGACAGTATGGCTACACCTTC. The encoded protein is CASSADFGQYGYTF. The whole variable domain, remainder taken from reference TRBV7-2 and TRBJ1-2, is GAGVSQSPSNKVTEKGKDVELRCDPISGHTALYWYRQSLGQGLEFLIYFQGNSAPDKSGLPSDRFSAERTGGSVSTLTIQRTQQEDSAVYLCASSADFGQYGYTFGSGTRLTVV.